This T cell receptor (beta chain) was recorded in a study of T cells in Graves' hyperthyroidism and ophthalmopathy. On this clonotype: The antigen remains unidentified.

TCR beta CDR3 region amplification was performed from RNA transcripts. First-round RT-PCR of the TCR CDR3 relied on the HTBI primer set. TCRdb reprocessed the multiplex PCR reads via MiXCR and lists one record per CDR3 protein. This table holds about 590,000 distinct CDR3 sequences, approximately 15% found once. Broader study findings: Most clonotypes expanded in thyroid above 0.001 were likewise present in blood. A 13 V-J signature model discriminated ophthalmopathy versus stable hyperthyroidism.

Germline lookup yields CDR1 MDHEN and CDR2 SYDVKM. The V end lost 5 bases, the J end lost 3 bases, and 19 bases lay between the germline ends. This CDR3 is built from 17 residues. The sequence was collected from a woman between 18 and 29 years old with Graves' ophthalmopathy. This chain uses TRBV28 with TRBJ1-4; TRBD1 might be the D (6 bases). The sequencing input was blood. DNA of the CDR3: TGTGCCAGCAGTCAATCCGGCACAGGGCCCTCTAATGAAAAACTGTTTTTT. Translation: CASSQSGTGPSNEKLFF. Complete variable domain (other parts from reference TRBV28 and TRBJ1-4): DVKVTQSSRYLVKRTGEKVFLECVQDMDHENMFWYRQDPGLGLRLIYFSYDVKMKEKGDIPEGYSVSREKKERFSLILESASTNQTSMYLCASSQSGTGPSNEKLFFGSGTQLSVL.